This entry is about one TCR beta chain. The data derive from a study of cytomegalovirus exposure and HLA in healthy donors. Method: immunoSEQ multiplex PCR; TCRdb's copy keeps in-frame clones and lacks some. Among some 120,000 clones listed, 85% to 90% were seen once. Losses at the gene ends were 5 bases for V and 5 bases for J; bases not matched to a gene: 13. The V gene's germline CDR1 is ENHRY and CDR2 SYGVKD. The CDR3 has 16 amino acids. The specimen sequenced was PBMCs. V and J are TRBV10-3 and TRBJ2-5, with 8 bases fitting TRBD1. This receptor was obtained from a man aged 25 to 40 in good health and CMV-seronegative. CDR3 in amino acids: CAISRRTGIGGETQYF. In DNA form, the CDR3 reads TGTGCCATCAGTCGCCGGACAGGGATCGGCGGGGAGACCCAGTACTTC.